Included here is one T cell receptor (beta chain) sequence, with context. Its specific antigen is unknown. Qualities for individual bases were not recorded, and no much larger clone is one base off. This specimen comes from a study of shared T cell receptors in the human thymus (dated by TCRdb to about 2021). Background for the entire study: The study examined how self-reactive, shared T-cell receptor alpha chains are generated in the human thymus.

From the cysteine up to the phenylalanine, the CDR3 has a length of 14 residues. Only the CDR3 DNA is retained, 42 bases long and in frame from the first base. At the junction V is shortened by 2 bases and J by 5 bases, with 13 bases in between. CDR1 and CDR2 were assigned from the germline V gene (reference sequence) as SGHNT and YYREEE. Receptors were amplified or captured by the immunoSEQ multiplex PCR assay. The immuneACCESS repertoire file appears here via TCRdb, limited to in-frame rearrangements. These files lack a portion of the clones; in checked studies, under half of the deficit traces to unresolved V genes, and the cause of the others is not known. The sample table lists 700,000 to 750,000 clones, roughly 85% of them with a count of one. 0.0095% to 0.013% of the sample lies in the top ten. The same specimen was also included in a second study, on human thymus T cells. As noted in the second study: Immunologically healthy infants undergoing open corrective cardiac surgery for congenital heart defects in Finland were used as donors. Thymus tissue was collected as surgical resects that were removed during corrective cardiac surgery. Usage of V and J gene segments appeared to be biased in both the thymic and the peripheral blood repertoires. According to the related research, thymic TCR repertoires were highly overlapping among unrelated individuals. The study described the TCR alpha and beta repertoires in about eight infant thymus samples and a few matching peripheral blood samples. Donor ages ranged from about 6 to 250 days, and the cohort comprised about six male and a couple of female infants. Thymocytes were freed from the tissue by mechanical means and kept at -70 degrees C as pellets of roughly 8.5-30 million cells. A QIAsymphony instrument was used to extract genomic DNA from the frozen cell pellets. Using the immunoSEQ multiplex PCR assay, the TCRB and TCRAD loci were amplified from a standardized quantity of quality-controlled genomic DNA. The amplicons covered the V(D)J region and were long enough to include the CDR3 and to identify the V and J genes. Amplicon sequencing was performed on an Illumina platform through the commercial immunoSEQ service. Corrections for primer bias and sequencing errors followed previously described methods, while TCRAD and TCRB definitions were based on the IMGT database. The repertoires were analysed using immunoSEQ Analyzer 3.0 and VDJTools for basic statistics, V/J segment usage, diversity estimates, rarefaction and pairwise overlap. Chao1, ChaoE, Efron-Thisted, Shannon and inverse Simpson indices were used to estimate diversity, which was also estimated on datasets down-sampled to the smallest sample. Repertoire overlap was determined by strict matching of CDR3 nucleotide sequence, V gene and J gene, and Jaccard-based multidimensional scaling clustering was applied. On average, about 800,000 unique TCRB clonotypes were obtained from thymus samples, compared with 70,000 to 100,000 from blood samples.

The rearrangement combines TRBV5-4 with TRBJ2-5, with no reliable assignment of the D segment. The TCR was taken from a girl younger than two with a congenital heart defect. Donor details come from another sample of the same person, matched by shared clones. The sample was thymocytes. The CDR3 in this case is CASSLKTLRETQYF. The sequence in DNA is TGTGCCAGCAGCTTAAAGACCCTGAGGGAGACCCAGTACTTC. Supplemented by the reference TRBV5-4 and TRBJ2-5 proteins around the CDR3, the complete variable domain is ETGVTQSPTHLIKTRGQQVTLRCSSQSGHNTVSWYQQALGQGPQFIFQYYREEENGRGNFPPRFSGLQFPNYSSELNVNALELDDSALYLCASSLKTLRETQYFGPGTRLLVL.